Below, 18 T cell receptor beta chains from the same sample are listed, as sequenced in a study of patients and donors after allogeneic stem cell transplantation (TCRdb year 2020). The library relied on RT-PCR. The run used a NextSeq 550. TCRdb ran its own pipeline on the public reads, namely fastp trimming at Q25 and MiXCR clone calling, and kept in-frame beta chains. Every CDR3 protein is listed once, alongside the most common genes and DNA of its rows. This sample comprises hundreds of thousands of distinct CDR3 sequences, roughly 16% of them detected only once. The top ten clonotypes cover over 6% of the sample. The sequenced sample was blood, either unsorted or a sorted T cell fraction (not recorded which). Receptors originate from a human donor who was either an allogeneic HSCT recipient or a stem cell or donor lymphocyte infusion donor (not recorded which). It is not recorded whose cells these are; they may come from a transplant donor.

Ten or more counts support this clonotype. The genes are TRBV5-1 and TRBJ2-1; D may be TRBD2 (5 bases). V lost 4 bases and J lost 5, with 13 bases in between. The CDR3 spans 14 residues. Germline lookup yields CDR1 SGHRS and CDR2 YFSETQ. CDR3 residues: CASSQTGNHNEQFF. The CDR3 DNA follows: TGCGCCAGCAGCCAAACGGGAAACCACAATGAGCAGTTCTTC.

The gene calls are TRBV20-1 and TRBJ2-7; a possible D gene is TRBD1 (6 bases). The CDR3 spans 12 residues. Trimming left V 6 bases short and J 1 base short, with 10 bases between. Germline values: CDR1 DFQATT, CDR2 SNEGSKA (reference sequence). CDR3: CSATRGSYEQYF. Here the CDR3 DNA reads TGCAGTGCCACCAGGGGTTCCTACGAGCAGTACTTC.

The chain couples TRBV20-1 to TRBJ2-7; D perhaps matches TRBD1 (6 bases). The CDR3 is made up of 14 amino acids. The germline V gene has CDR1 DFQATT and CDR2 SNEGSKA (reference sequence). The V end lost 2 bases, the J end lost 5 bases, and 16 bases lay between the germline ends. The CDR3 DNA reads TGCAGTGCTAGAAGGACAGTTATTAGTCACGAGCAGTACTTC. This codes for CSARRTVISHEQYF.

This clonotype showed up just a few times. The chain employs TRBV24-1 and TRBJ2-7; TRBD1 agrees at 11 bases. Germline V lookup: CDR1 KGHDR, CDR2 SFDVKD. This CDR3 has 15 residues. The V and J ends lost 3 bases and 2 bases, in that order; junction bases with no gene match: 2. The CDR3 reads CATSDAGQGAYEQYF. The CDR3 coding sequence is TGTGCCACCAGTGATGCGGGACAGGGGGCCTACGAGCAGTACTTC.

The rearrangement links TRBV12-3 or TRBV12-4 to TRBJ2-7; 7 bases fit TRBD1. V lost 7 bases, J lost 3 bases, and 3 bases stayed unmatched. CDR3 length equals 12 residues. CDR3 residues: CASTTGVYEQYF. The CDR3 DNA reads TGTGCCAGCACCACAGGGGTCTACGAGCAGTACTTC.

This clonotype was seen only a few times. This chain links TRBV24-1 with TRBJ2-6, with 7 bases lining up with TRBD1. The CDR3 covers 20 residues. The germline CDR1 and CDR2 sequences are KGHDR and SFDVKD. The trim removed 3 bases at V and 2 bases at J, leaving 15 bases unmatched. CDR3 sequence reads: CATSDVPGQNRTTGANVLTF. In nucleotides, the CDR3 is TGTGCCACCAGTGATGTCCCGGGACAGAATAGGACAACTGGGGCCAACGTCCTGACTTTC.

CDR3 coding DNA: TGCAGTGCTAGAGTACAGAGCTCCTATAATTCACCCCTCCACTTT. Its translation is CSARVQSSYNSPLHF. The chain joins TRBV20-1 to TRBJ1-6; D gene unclear. Germline values: CDR1 DFQATT, CDR2 SNEGSKA (reference sequence). The CDR3 is made up of 15 amino acids. V was shortened by 1 base and J by 0 bases, with 7 bases between the two germline ends.

Here the CDR3 reads CAISLSAPIQGTTMAYTF. CDR3 nucleotides: TGTGCCATCAGCCTTTCAGCCCCTATACAGGGCACTACTATGGCTTACACCTTC. The chain couples TRBV10-3 to TRBJ1-2; TRBD1 is a possible D gene (6 bases). The length of the CDR3 is 18 residues. Germline CDR1 is ENHRY and CDR2 is SYGVKD. With 6 bases removed from V and 11 bases from J, the gap between germline ends came to 34 bases.

The chain recombines TRBV20-1 with TRBJ1-1, with a weak D call TRBD1 (6 bases). The CDR3 consists of 15 residues. The V gene's germline CDR1 is DFQATT and CDR2 SNEGSKA (reference sequence). Deletions cut 6 bases from V and 0 bases from J, with 17 bases between. CDR3 sequence: CSAPVLEGVNTEAFF. In DNA, the CDR3 is TGCAGTGCCCCCGTATTAGAGGGGGTGAACACTGAAGCTTTCTTT.

This clonotype was seen at least ten times. This chain connects TRBV27 to TRBJ2-7, with TRBD2 matching over 11 bases. Germline values: CDR1 MNHEY, CDR2 SMNVEV (reference sequence). This CDR3 has 14 amino acids. With 5 bases clipped from V and 4 bases from J, the junction kept 4 bases outside the gene matches. The CDR3 is CASSTSGSRYEQYF. CDR3 bases: TGTGCCAGCAGTACTAGCGGGAGTCGTTACGAGCAGTACTTC.

The rearrangement links TRBV3-1 to TRBJ2-1, with 8 bases identical to TRBD2. CDR3 length: 14 residues. V was clipped by 5 bases and J by 6 bases; unmatched bases: 6. Germline V gene lookup returns CDR1 LGHDT and CDR2 YNNKEL (reference sequence). The CDR3 region has the DNA TGTGCCAGCAGCTTAGGTGGGACTAGCAATGAGCAGTTCTTC. Its translation is CASSLGGTSNEQFF.

The table lists this clonotype with a few counts. The CDR3, as DNA: TGCGCCAGCAGCTTGGGAGGGAGGTCGGAAGATACGCAGTATTTT. Translation gives CASSLGGRSEDTQYF. The V gene is TRBV5-1, the J gene TRBJ2-3, with TRBD2 as a possible D gene (6 bases). V lost 0 bases and J 5 bases, leaving 13 bases between the germline ends. This CDR3 is 15 amino acids long. CDR1 and CDR2 (germline): SGHRS, YFSETQ.

The chain is built from TRBV20-1 and TRBJ2-3; 8 bases are a match to TRBD1. The germline CDR1 and CDR2 sequences are DFQATT and SNEGSKA (reference sequence). The CDR3 contains 12 residues. Losses at the gene ends were 5 bases for V and 4 bases for J; bases not matched to a gene: 2. The CDR3 DNA reads as TGCAGTGCTTCACAGGGGGCAGATACGCAGTATTTT. Its translation: CSASQGADTQYF.

This clonotype was picked up a small number of times. This chain links TRBV6-1 with TRBJ1-1; TRBD1 agrees at 7 bases. Germline CDR1 is MNHNS and CDR2 is SASEGT. CDR3 size: 14 residues. Germline trimming cut 6 bases from V and 11 bases from J; bases unmatched to any gene: 15. The CDR3 reads CASRPGTGARQAFF. The DNA for the CDR3 is TGTGCCAGCAGGCCGGGAACAGGGGCGAGGCAGGCTTTCTTT.

V gene TRBV5-6 combines with J gene TRBJ2-6; 7 bases line up with TRBD1. V lost 4 bases to trimming and J lost 3 bases; unmatched junction nucleotides: 16. Germline V gene data show CDR1 as SGHDT and CDR2 as YYEEEE. The CDR3 sequence is 19 residues long. Here the CDR3 reads CASSPVNRDREFGANVLTF. As DNA, the CDR3 is TGTGCCAGCAGCCCCGTAAACCGGGACAGAGAGTTTGGGGCCAACGTCCTGACTTTC.

The gene calls are TRBV11-1 and TRBJ2-3, with 10 bases aligning to TRBD2. The junction had 14 bases not matched to a gene; V was cut back by 3 bases and J by 2 bases. CDR3 length: 19 amino acids. Looked up from germline, CDR1 is SGHAT and CDR2 is FQDESV (reference sequence). The CDR3 reads CASSLTASGSVEDTDTQYF. CDR3 bases: TGTGCCAGCAGCTTGACGGCTAGCGGGAGTGTTGAGGACACAGATACGCAGTATTTT.

CDR3 DNA: TGTGCCAGCAGTTCGGCGGGAGGACGTGGGTACAATGAGCAGTTCTTC. Translation: CASSSAGGRGYNEQFF. The rearrangement joins TRBV6-5 to TRBJ2-1, with 8 bases identical to TRBD2. The germline V gene encodes CDR1 MNHEY and CDR2 SVGAGI. This CDR3 region has 16 residues. The V gene end was trimmed by 4 bases and the J gene end by 4 bases; junction bases not matched to a gene: 9.

The chain uses TRBV7-3 and TRBJ2-2; TRBD2 is a possible D gene (6 bases). Germline V gene lookup returns CDR1 SGHTA and CDR2 FQGTGA. The CDR3 runs 16 residues. Trimming stripped 5 bases from V and 1 base from J, with 14 bases between. The CDR3 region is CASSLYPGENTGELFF. The CDR3 DNA sequence: TGTGCCAGCAGCCTCTATCCGGGGGAGAACACCGGGGAGCTGTTTTTT. Looking up the rest from reference TRBV7-3 and TRBJ2-2 gives the full variable domain: GAGVSQTPSNKVTEKGKYVELRCDPISGHTALYWYRQSLGQGPEFLIYFQGTGAADDSGLPNDRFFAVRPEGSVSTLKIQRTERGDSAVYLCASSLYPGENTGELFFGEGSRLTVL.